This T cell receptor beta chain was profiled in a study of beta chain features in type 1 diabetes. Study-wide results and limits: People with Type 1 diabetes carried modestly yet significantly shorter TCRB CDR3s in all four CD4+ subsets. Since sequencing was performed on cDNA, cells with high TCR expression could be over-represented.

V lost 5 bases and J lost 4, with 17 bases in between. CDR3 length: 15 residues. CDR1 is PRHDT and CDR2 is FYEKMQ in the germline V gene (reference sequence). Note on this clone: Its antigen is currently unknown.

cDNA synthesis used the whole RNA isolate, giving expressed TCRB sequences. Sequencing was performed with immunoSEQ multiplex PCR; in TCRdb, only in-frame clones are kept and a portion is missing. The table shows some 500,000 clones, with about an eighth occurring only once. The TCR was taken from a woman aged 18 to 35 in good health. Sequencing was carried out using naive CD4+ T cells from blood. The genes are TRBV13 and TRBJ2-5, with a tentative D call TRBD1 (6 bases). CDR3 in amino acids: CASSPGRGYGETQYF. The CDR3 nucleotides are TGTGCCAGCAGCCCGGGCAGGGGATACGGAGAGACCCAGTACTTC.